The rows below give T cell receptor beta chains drawn from one sample of a study of T cell responses to AZD1222 COVID-19 vaccine. Clones were read by immunoSEQ multiplex PCR, and TCRdb kept only the in-frame ones, dropping some. The sample has roughly 110,000 clones, about 90% seen once. The source was peripheral blood, collected on day 0 of AZD1222 vaccination. The receptors stem from an adult in good health. CDR3s include the opening cysteine and the closing phenylalanine or tryptophan. Fields, in order: D gene, clone size, J gene, V gene, CDR3 DNA, CDR3 protein. A D gene is named only where the DNA matches it firmly. Some rows have no size entry. The others give once, few or many, or a class for an expanded clone.

d_gene: NA; abundance: NA; j_gene: TRBJ2-1; v_gene: TRBV18; CDR3nt: TGTGCCAGCTCACCCCCCGGGATCTACAATGAGCAGTTCTTC; CDR3aa: CASSPPGIYNEQFF
d_gene: TRBD1; abundance: once; j_gene: TRBJ1-1; v_gene: TRBV5-1; CDR3nt: TGCGCCAGCAGCGATGTACAGGGGGCGGGTACTGAAGCTTTCTTT; CDR3aa: CASSDVQGAGTEAFF
d_gene: NA; abundance: NA; j_gene: TRBJ1-2; v_gene: TRBV7-2; CDR3nt: TGTGCCAGCAGCTTAGTCGGCCGGGGGCTCTATGGCTACACCTTC; CDR3aa: CASSLVGRGLYGYTF
d_gene: NA; abundance: NA; j_gene: TRBJ1-4; v_gene: TRBV5-5; CDR3nt: TGTGCCAGCAGCTTGGCCGGAGGGGTGGACGAAAAACTGTTTTTT; CDR3aa: CASSLAGGVDEKLFF
d_gene: NA; abundance: NA; j_gene: TRBJ1-1; v_gene: TRBV9; CDR3nt: TGTGCCAGCAGCGTAGAGCGGGTGAACACTGAAGCTTTCTTT; CDR3aa: CASSVERVNTEAFF
d_gene: NA; abundance: NA; j_gene: TRBJ1-3; v_gene: TRBV13; CDR3nt: TGTGCCAGCAGCTTAGGAGGGGCTCGCTCTGGAAACACCATATATTTT; CDR3aa: CASSLGGARSGNTIYF
d_gene: NA; abundance: NA; j_gene: TRBJ2-7; v_gene: TRBV19; CDR3nt: TGTGCCAGTAGTCCCGCTAGGGCCCTCTACGAGCAGTACTTC; CDR3aa: CASSPARALYEQYF
d_gene: NA; abundance: NA; j_gene: TRBJ2-1; v_gene: TRBV12-5; CDR3nt: TGTGCTAGTGAAATGTCAGGGCCCTACAATGAGCAGTTCTTC; CDR3aa: CASEMSGPYNEQFF
d_gene: NA; abundance: NA; j_gene: TRBJ2-7; v_gene: TRBV3-1/TRBV3-2; CDR3nt: TGTGCCAGCAGCCAAGATGTGGGGGCTCGAACCTACGAGCAGTACTTC; CDR3aa: CASSQDVGARTYEQYF
d_gene: NA; abundance: once; j_gene: TRBJ2-2; v_gene: TRBV7-2; CDR3nt: TGTGCCAGCAGCTTAGAGGGACAGAACACCGGGGAGCTGTTTTTT; CDR3aa: CASSLEGQNTGELFF
d_gene: TRBD2; abundance: NA; j_gene: TRBJ2-7; v_gene: TRBV7-2; CDR3nt: TGTGCCAGCAGGGGCGGGGGAAGTTTGCACGAGCAGTACTTC; CDR3aa: CASRGGGSLHEQYF
d_gene: NA; abundance: once; j_gene: TRBJ1-1; v_gene: TRBV5-1; CDR3nt: TGCGCCAGCAGCTTGCGGCACACCGGGACTACTGAAGCTTTCTTT; CDR3aa: CASSLRHTGTTEAFF
d_gene: NA; abundance: NA; j_gene: TRBJ1-3; v_gene: TRBV9; CDR3nt: TGTGCCAGCAGCGTACTCGACTCTGGAAACACCATATATTTT; CDR3aa: CASSVLDSGNTIYF
d_gene: NA; abundance: NA; j_gene: TRBJ1-3; v_gene: TRBV2; CDR3nt: TGTGCCAGCAGTCTTCGTCGGGGGTTCCTACGCTCTGGAAACACCATATATTTT; CDR3aa: CASSLRRGFLRSGNTIYF
d_gene: NA; abundance: NA; j_gene: TRBJ2-7; v_gene: TRBV10-3; CDR3nt: TGTGCCATCAGTGACCTTGTACGGGGTTGGGAGCAGTACTTC; CDR3aa: CAISDLVRGWEQYF
d_gene: NA; abundance: few; j_gene: TRBJ1-6; v_gene: TRBV4-3; CDR3nt: TGCGCCAGCAGCCAATACAGGGCTTCACCCCTCCACTTT; CDR3aa: CASSQYRASPLHF
d_gene: NA; abundance: NA; j_gene: TRBJ2-7; v_gene: TRBV11-2; CDR3nt: TGTGCCAGCAGCTTAAACTACGAGCAGTACTTC; CDR3aa: CASSLNYEQYF
d_gene: NA; abundance: NA; j_gene: TRBJ2-1; v_gene: TRBV6-5; CDR3nt: TGTGCCAGCAGCCCCTGGGCGAGCTCCTACAATGAGCAGTTCTTC; CDR3aa: CASSPWASSYNEQFF
d_gene: NA; abundance: NA; j_gene: TRBJ1-6; v_gene: TRBV19; CDR3nt: TGTGCCAGTAGTGTGGGACCCTCTAATTCACCCCTCCACTTT; CDR3aa: CASSVGPSNSPLHF
d_gene: TRBD1; abundance: NA; j_gene: TRBJ1-2; v_gene: TRBV6-5; CDR3nt: TGTGCCAGCAAGAAACGGGGGACAGGGGTTGGAGGCTACACCTTC; CDR3aa: CASKKRGTGVGGYTF
d_gene: NA; abundance: NA; j_gene: TRBJ2-7; v_gene: TRBV6-5; CDR3nt: TGTGCCAGCAGTTACGGAAGGGCGAGCTCCTACGAGCAGTACTTC; CDR3aa: CASSYGRASSYEQYF
d_gene: TRBD1; abundance: NA; j_gene: TRBJ2-7; v_gene: TRBV29-1; CDR3nt: TGCAGCGCTTCAACAGGGGGCTACGAGCAGTACTTC; CDR3aa: CSASTGGYEQYF
d_gene: NA; abundance: NA; j_gene: TRBJ2-2; v_gene: TRBV10-1; CDR3nt: TGCGCCAGCAGTGGGCTTCCCTTGGGGACCGGGGAGCTGTTTTTT; CDR3aa: CASSGLPLGTGELFF
d_gene: TRBD1; abundance: NA; j_gene: TRBJ1-5; v_gene: TRBV27; CDR3nt: TGTGCCAGCAGTCTGTACAGGGGGGCCGAGAATAGCAATCAGCCCCAGCATTTT; CDR3aa: CASSLYRGAENSNQPQHF
d_gene: NA; abundance: NA; j_gene: TRBJ2-1; v_gene: TRBV4-3; CDR3nt: TGCGCCAGCAGCCAAGGCGAGGAGCGTGAGCAGTTCTTC; CDR3aa: CASSQGEEREQFF
d_gene: NA; abundance: NA; j_gene: TRBJ1-1; v_gene: TRBV10-2; CDR3nt: TGCGCCAGCAGTAAGTTCATAGGGGATGGTACTGAAGCTTTCTTT; CDR3aa: CASSKFIGDGTEAFF